A single sample is the source of the 25 T cell receptor beta chains below, sequenced in a study of blood T cell repertoires in COVID-19. Clones were sequenced by immunoSEQ multiplex PCR, and TCRdb holds only the in-frame ones, with some missing. Counted here are 150,000 to 200,000 clones, 86% occurring once; the ten biggest clones make up about 3.5%. The sequencing input was peripheral blood. The receptor source for this set is a man aged 70 or older with acute or convalescent COVID-19.

V is TRBV5-4 and J is TRBJ2-2; 7 bases line up with TRBD1. From germline, CDR1 is SGHNT and CDR2 YYREEE (reference sequence). The CDR3 runs 14 residues. V trimming: 4 bases; J trimming: 8 bases; junction bases outside the gene matches: 8. CDR3 coding DNA: TGTGCCAGCAGCCAACCGACAGGGAATGGGGAGCTGTTTTTT. Translated: CASSQPTGNGELFF.

The genes are TRBV5-6 and TRBJ1-5, with TRBD1 matching 8 bases. V was clipped by 0 bases and J by 6 bases; unmatched bases: 2. In germline, CDR1 is SGHDT, CDR2 YYEEEE. The CDR3 contains 14 residues. The DNA of the CDR3 is TGTGCCAGCAGCTTGGGCAGGGGGCTTCAGCCCCAGCATTTT. It translates to CASSLGRGLQPQHF.

The rearrangement links TRBV5-1 to TRBJ1-5; 7 nucleotides match TRBD1. The junction had 2 bases not matched to a gene; V was cut back by 0 bases and J by 2 bases. Germline V gene data show CDR1 as SGHRS and CDR2 as YFSETQ. The CDR3 has 15 amino acids. The CDR3 DNA follows: TGCGCCAGCAGCTTGGAGGGGGCTGGCAATCAGCCCCAGCATTTT. Encoded protein: CASSLEGAGNQPQHF.

The chain couples TRBV28 to TRBJ1-2; D is undetermined. Per germline, CDR1 MDHEN and CDR2 SYDVKM. The CDR3 contains 15 residues. Trimming stripped 8 bases from V and 5 bases from J, with 21 bases between. CDR3 coding DNA: TGTGCCAGCGCCGGCTTTAAAGAGACACCTTATGGCTACACCTTC. Its translation: CASAGFKETPYGYTF.

The rearrangement uses TRBV2 and TRBJ2-7; 7 nucleotides align to TRBD2. The germline CDR1 and CDR2 sequences are SNHLY and FYNNEI. The CDR3 sequence is 13 residues long. V trimming: 6 bases; J trimming: 4 bases; junction bases outside the gene matches: 6. CDR3 loop: CASRTGLTYEQYF. CDR3 bases: TGTGCCAGCAGGACGGGACTAACGTACGAGCAGTACTTC.

The chain employs TRBV5-6 and TRBJ1-1; 9 bases agree with TRBD1. Germline CDR1 SGHDT, CDR2 YYEEEE. This CDR3 is built from 14 residues. V shed 3 bases and J 11 bases; nucleotides not matched to a gene: 11. CDR3 amino acids: CASSWGQGRGGAFF. CDR3 coding DNA: TGTGCCAGCAGCTGGGGACAGGGACGAGGGGGGGCTTTCTTT.

V usage is TRBV9 and J usage is TRBJ2-3; a weak D match, TRBD2 (5 bases). V was shortened by 0 bases and J by 14 bases, with 16 bases between the two germline ends. The germline gives CDR1 SGDLS, CDR2 YYNGEE. The CDR3 is made up of 13 amino acids. This CDR3 is CASSVGRHGNPYF. CDR3 DNA: TGTGCCAGCAGCGTAGGAAGACACGGGAACCCGTATTTT. The whole variable domain, filled in from reference TRBV9 and TRBJ2-3, reads DSGVTQTPKHLITATGQRVTLRCSPRSGDLSVYWYQQSLDQGLQFLIQYYNGEERAKGNILERFSAQQFPDLHSELNLSSLELGDSALYFCASSVGRHGNPYFGPGTRLTVL.

The chain employs TRBV11-2 and TRBJ2-3, with TRBD2 identical over 7 bases. Trimming cost V 3 bases and J 1 base; bases outside gene matches: 10. Germline V gives CDR1 SGHAT, CDR2 FQNNGV. This CDR3 has 17 residues. CDR3 loop: CASSFLPGLAGTDTQYF. CDR3 DNA sequence: TGTGCCAGCAGCTTCCTCCCGGGGCTAGCGGGCACAGATACGCAGTATTTT. Drawing the rest from reference TRBV11-2 and TRBJ2-3, the complete variable domain is EAGVAQSPRYKIIEKRQSVAFWCNPISGHATLYWYQQILGQGPKLLIQFQNNGVVDDSQLPKDRFSAERLKGVDSTLKIQPAKLEDSAVYLCASSFLPGLAGTDTQYFGPGTRLTVL.

The chain is built from TRBV5-6 and TRBJ2-1, with D uncertain. V was clipped by 0 bases and J by 4 bases, with 5 bases between them. The CDR3 covers 13 residues. CDR1 and CDR2 (germline): SGHDT, YYEEEE. DNA of the CDR3: TGTGCCAGCAGCTTGGAACGGTACAATGAGCAGTTCTTC. Its protein product is CASSLERYNEQFF.

V usage is TRBV30 and J usage is TRBJ1-3; tentative D call: TRBD1 (5 bases). The CDR3 contains 14 residues. Trimming took off 2 bases at V and 4 bases at J, with 12 bases between the two ends. Per the germline V gene, CDR1 is GTSNPN and CDR2 is SVGIG (reference sequence). CDR3: CAWSPDSLGNTIYF. The CDR3 DNA follows: TGTGCCTGGAGTCCCGACAGCCTAGGAAACACCATATATTTT.

The rearrangement joins TRBV5-4 to TRBJ2-3; TRBD2 agrees at 10 bases. This CDR3 comprises 15 residues. V trimming: 0 bases; J trimming: 4 bases; junction bases outside the gene matches: 2. Germline CDR1 reads SGHNT; CDR2 reads YYREEE (reference sequence). The CDR3 DNA sequence: TGTGCCAGCAGCTTGGTCCTAGCGGGGGCAGATACGCAGTATTTT. Protein product: CASSLVLAGADTQYF.

This sequence joins TRBV30 and TRBJ2-7, with D tentatively TRBD1 (5 bases). This CDR3 comprises 15 residues. CDR1 is GTSNPN and CDR2 is SVGIG in the germline V gene (reference sequence). V lost 2 bases to trimming and J lost 5 bases, with 19 bases between them. CDR3: CAWSSVQGGIHEQYF. The CDR3 DNA is TGTGCCTGGAGTTCCGTTCAGGGTGGGATCCACGAGCAGTACTTC.

The chain is built from TRBV7-2 and TRBJ2-7; TRBD1 agrees at 7 bases. Germline values: CDR1 SGHTA, CDR2 FQGNSA. The CDR3 covers 15 residues. V gave up 2 bases and J gave up 1 base; unmatched junction bases: 5. The chain's CDR3 is CASSLTGTVSYEQYF. In nucleotides, the CDR3 is TGTGCCAGCAGCTTAACCGGGACAGTTTCCTACGAGCAGTACTTC.

J is TRBJ2-1 and V is TRBV9; 12 bases are a match to TRBD2. Germline values: CDR1 SGDLS, CDR2 YYNGEE. This CDR3 region has 17 residues. J was trimmed by 3 bases and V by 4 bases; bases with no gene match: 8. CDR3 amino acids: CASSWGLAGAFYNEQFF. The CDR3 DNA reads as TGTGCCAGCAGCTGGGGACTAGCGGGCGCCTTCTACAATGAGCAGTTCTTC.

The CDR3 protein is CASSSDRVGSGYTF. The DNA of the CDR3 is TGCGCCAGCAGCTCAGACAGGGTTGGCAGCGGCTACACCTTC. The genes are TRBV5-1 and TRBJ1-2, with 7 nucleotides matching TRBD1. Germline V CDR1 and CDR2: SGHRS, YFSETQ. The CDR3 has 14 residues. The V segment lost 3 bases and the J segment 8 bases; nucleotides outside the gene matches: 10.

The chain employs TRBV10-3 and TRBJ2-3; D unresolved. The V gene lost 0 bases and the J gene lost 4 bases, with 2 bases spanning the gap. Germline assignment: CDR1 ENHRY and CDR2 SYGVKD. The CDR3 consists of 12 residues. The CDR3 loop reads CAISESSDTQYF. The CDR3 nucleotides are TGTGCCATCAGTGAGTCCTCAGATACGCAGTATTTT.

The chain is built from TRBV5-1 and TRBJ2-7; 8 bases match TRBD1. J gave up 3 bases and V 6 bases, and 8 bases lay outside the gene matches. CDR1 is SGHRS, CDR2 YFSETQ, per germline. The CDR3 is 14 residues long. As DNA, the CDR3 is TGCGCCAGCACCCCGGGGACAGGCCTCTACGAGCAGTACTTC. It specifies CASTPGTGLYEQYF.

The chain employs TRBV5-1 and TRBJ2-7, with D maybe TRBD2 (6 bases). V was pared by 4 bases and J by 5 bases, with 16 bases between. Germline loops: CDR1 SGHRS, CDR2 YFSETQ. The CDR3 extends over 14 amino acids. The CDR3 sequence is CASSLLTSSHEQYF. The CDR3 region has the DNA TGCGCCAGCAGCCTCCTCACTAGCAGCCACGAGCAGTACTTC. The full variable domain, with the rest looked up from reference TRBV5-1 and TRBJ2-7, is KAGVTQTPRYLIKTRGQQVTLSCSPISGHRSVSWYQQTPGQGLQFLFEYFSETQRNKGNFPGRFSGRQFSNSRSEMNVSTLELGDSALYLCASSLLTSSHEQYFGPGTRLTVT.

The chain employs TRBV24-1 and TRBJ2-1, with a possible D match to TRBD1 (6 bases). CDR1 and CDR2 from the germline V gene are KGHDR and SFDVKD. Trimming took 11 bases from V and 1 from J, leaving 11 bases between them. The CDR3 sequence is 13 residues long. CDR3 coding DNA: TGTGCCATAGGCAGGGGTTCCTACAATGAGCAGTTCTTC. This gives the protein CAIGRGSYNEQFF.

The chain links TRBV7-3 to TRBJ2-1; D remains unclear. The germline gives CDR1 SGHTA, CDR2 FQGTGA. There are 13 residues in the CDR3. V was pared by 4 bases and J by 0 bases, with 4 bases between. In DNA, the CDR3 is TGTGCCAGCAGCTCGAGCTCCTACAATGAGCAGTTCTTC. Its protein product is CASSSSSYNEQFF.

The chain joins TRBV6-5 to TRBJ1-2; 9 bases align to TRBD1. The CDR3 is 15 residues long. The V gene end was trimmed by 6 bases and the J gene end by 4 bases; junction bases not matched to a gene: 9. Germline CDR1 is MNHEY and CDR2 is SVGAGI. For the CDR3, the DNA is TGTGCCAGCAGCACCGGGACAGGGATCGGCTATGGCTACACCTTC. Protein sequence: CASSTGTGIGYGYTF.

The gene calls are TRBV3-1 (or the pseudogene TRBV3-2) and TRBJ1-1; D is unresolved. CDR1 and CDR2 (germline): LGHDT, YNNKEL (reference sequence). The germline V and J ends were trimmed by 1 base and 1 base, with 10 bases remaining between them. The CDR3 runs to 15 residues. The CDR3 DNA follows: TGTGCCAGCAGCCAAGTCAGAAACAGGAACACTGAAGCTTTCTTT. Its protein is CASSQVRNRNTEAFF.

J is TRBJ2-7 and V is TRBV5-1; 7 nucleotides match TRBD1. The CDR3 is 13 residues long. The trim removed 4 bases at V and 3 bases at J, leaving 4 bases unmatched. Germline assignment: CDR1 SGHRS and CDR2 YFSETQ. Here the CDR3 reads CASSRDSLYEQYF. CDR3 bases: TGCGCCAGCAGCCGGGACAGTCTCTACGAGCAGTACTTC.

The chain employs TRBV2 and TRBJ1-1; D might be TRBD1 (6 bases). The germline CDR1 and CDR2 sequences are SNHLY and FYNNEI. This CDR3 is 14 amino acids long. V was pared by 5 bases and J by 4 bases, with 14 bases between. The CDR3 loop reads CASSPERGGTEAFF. The CDR3 bases are TGTGCCAGCAGTCCCGAACGAGGGGGCACTGAAGCTTTCTTT.

The chain uses TRBV10-2 and TRBJ2-2; perhaps TRBD2 as D (5 bases). V dropped 6 bases and J dropped 7 bases, with 15 bases sitting between them. Germline CDR1 is WSHSY and CDR2 is SAAADI. This CDR3 contains 14 residues. For the CDR3, the DNA is TGCGCCAGCAGCGTATACTCGAGCGGCGGGGAGCTGTTTTTT. It encodes CASSVYSSGGELFF.